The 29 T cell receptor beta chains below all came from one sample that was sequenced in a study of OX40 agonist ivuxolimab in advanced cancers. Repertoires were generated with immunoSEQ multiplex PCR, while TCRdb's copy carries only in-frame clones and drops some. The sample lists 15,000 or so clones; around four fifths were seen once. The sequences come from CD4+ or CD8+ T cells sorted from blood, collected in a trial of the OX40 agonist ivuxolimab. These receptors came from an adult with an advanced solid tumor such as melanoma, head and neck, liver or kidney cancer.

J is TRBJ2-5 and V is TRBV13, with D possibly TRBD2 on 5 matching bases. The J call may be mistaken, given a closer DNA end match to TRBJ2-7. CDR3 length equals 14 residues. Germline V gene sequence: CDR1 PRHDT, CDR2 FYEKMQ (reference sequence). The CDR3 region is CASSVGMSSYEQYF. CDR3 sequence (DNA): TGTGCCAGCAGCGTCGGGATGAGCTCCTACGAGCAGTACTTC.

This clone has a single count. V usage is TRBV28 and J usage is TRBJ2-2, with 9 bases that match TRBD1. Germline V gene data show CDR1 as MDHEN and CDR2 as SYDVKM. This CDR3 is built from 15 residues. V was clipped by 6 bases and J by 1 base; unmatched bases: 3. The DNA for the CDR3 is TGTGCCAGCAGCCCGGGACAGGGGAACACCGGGGAGCTGTTTTTT. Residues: CASSPGQGNTGELFF.

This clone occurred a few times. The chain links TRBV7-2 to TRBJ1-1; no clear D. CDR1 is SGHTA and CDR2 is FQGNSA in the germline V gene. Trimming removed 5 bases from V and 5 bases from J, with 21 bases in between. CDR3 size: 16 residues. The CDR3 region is CASSPADLLRGTEAFF. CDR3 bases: TGTGCCAGCAGCCCGGCTGACCTCCTGAGAGGGACTGAAGCTTTCTTT.

CDR3 protein: CASSVGGLGSSYNEQFF. The CDR3 nucleotides are TGTGCCAGCAGCGTAGGGGGTCTAGGAAGCTCCTACAATGAGCAGTTCTTC. The chain recombines TRBV9 with TRBJ2-1, with unresolved D. The germline V gene has CDR1 SGDLS and CDR2 YYNGEE. This CDR3 has 17 residues. The V gene lost 0 bases and the J gene lost 0 bases, with 13 bases spanning the gap. Filled out from reference TRBV9 and TRBJ2-1, the complete variable domain reads DSGVTQTPKHLITATGQRVTLRCSPRSGDLSVYWYQQSLDQGLQFLIQYYNGEERAKGNILERFSAQQFPDLHSELNLSSLELGDSALYFCASSVGGLGSSYNEQFFGPGTRLTVL.

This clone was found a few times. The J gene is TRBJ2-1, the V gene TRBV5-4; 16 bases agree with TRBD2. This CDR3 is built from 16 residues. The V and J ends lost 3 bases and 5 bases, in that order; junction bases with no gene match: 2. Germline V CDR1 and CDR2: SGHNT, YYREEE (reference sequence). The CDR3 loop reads CASSWGLAGGNNEQFF. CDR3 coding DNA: TGTGCCAGCAGCTGGGGACTAGCGGGGGGGAACAATGAGCAGTTCTTC. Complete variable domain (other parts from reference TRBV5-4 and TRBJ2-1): ETGVTQSPTHLIKTRGQQVTLRCSSQSGHNTVSWYQQALGQGPQFIFQYYREEENGRGNFPPRFSGLQFPNYSSELNVNALELDDSALYLCASSWGLAGGNNEQFFGPGTRLTVL.

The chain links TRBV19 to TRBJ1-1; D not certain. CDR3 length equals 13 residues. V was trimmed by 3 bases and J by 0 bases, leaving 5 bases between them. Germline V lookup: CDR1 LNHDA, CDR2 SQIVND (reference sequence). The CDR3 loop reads CASSIQMNTEAFF. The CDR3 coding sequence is TGTGCCAGTAGTATTCAGATGAACACTGAAGCTTTCTTT.

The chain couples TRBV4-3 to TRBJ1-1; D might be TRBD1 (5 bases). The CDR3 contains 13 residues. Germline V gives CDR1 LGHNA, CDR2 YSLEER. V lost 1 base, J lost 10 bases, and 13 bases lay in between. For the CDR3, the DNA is TGCGCCAGCAGCCAAGGGGGCCCCGCGGTAGCTTTCTTT. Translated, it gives CASSQGGPAVAFF.

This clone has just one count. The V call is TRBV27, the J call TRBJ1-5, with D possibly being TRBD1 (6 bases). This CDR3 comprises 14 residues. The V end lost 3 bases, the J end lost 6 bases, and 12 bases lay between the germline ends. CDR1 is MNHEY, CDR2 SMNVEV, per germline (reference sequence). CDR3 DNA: TGTGCCAGCAGTTTCGGGGGCGGGGGTCAGCCCCAGCATTTT. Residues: CASSFGGGGQPQHF.

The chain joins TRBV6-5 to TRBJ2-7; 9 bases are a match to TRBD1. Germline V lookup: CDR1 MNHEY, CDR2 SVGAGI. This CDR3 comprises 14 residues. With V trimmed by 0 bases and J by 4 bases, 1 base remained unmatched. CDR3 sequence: CASSYSTGGYEQYF. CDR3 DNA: TGTGCCAGCAGTTACTCGACAGGGGGATACGAGCAGTACTTC.

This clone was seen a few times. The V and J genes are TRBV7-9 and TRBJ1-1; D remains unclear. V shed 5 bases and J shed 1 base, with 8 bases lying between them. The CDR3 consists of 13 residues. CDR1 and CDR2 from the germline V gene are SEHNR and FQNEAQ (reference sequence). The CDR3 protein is CASSPRGNTEAFF. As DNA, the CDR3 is TGTGCCAGCAGCCCACGGGGGAACACTGAAGCTTTCTTT.

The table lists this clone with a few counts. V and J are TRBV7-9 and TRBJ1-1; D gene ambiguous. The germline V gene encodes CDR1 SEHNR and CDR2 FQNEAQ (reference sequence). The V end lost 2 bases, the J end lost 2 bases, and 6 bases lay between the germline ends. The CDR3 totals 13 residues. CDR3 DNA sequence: TGTGCCAGCAGCTTACCACCTAACACTGAAGCTTTCTTT. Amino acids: CASSLPPNTEAFF.

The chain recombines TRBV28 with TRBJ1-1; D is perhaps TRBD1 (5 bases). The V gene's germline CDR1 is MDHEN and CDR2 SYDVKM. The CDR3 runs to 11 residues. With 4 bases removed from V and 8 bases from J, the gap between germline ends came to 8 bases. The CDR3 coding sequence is TGTGCCAGCAGTTGGGGCTTAGAAGCTTTCTTT. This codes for CASSWGLEAFF.

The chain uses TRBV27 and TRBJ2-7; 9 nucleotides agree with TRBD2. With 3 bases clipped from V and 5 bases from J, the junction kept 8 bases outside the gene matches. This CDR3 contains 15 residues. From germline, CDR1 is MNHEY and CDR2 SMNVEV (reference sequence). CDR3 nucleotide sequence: TGTGCCAGCAGTTTTCTCCGGACTAGCGTCGACGAGCAGTACTTC. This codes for CASSFLRTSVDEQYF.

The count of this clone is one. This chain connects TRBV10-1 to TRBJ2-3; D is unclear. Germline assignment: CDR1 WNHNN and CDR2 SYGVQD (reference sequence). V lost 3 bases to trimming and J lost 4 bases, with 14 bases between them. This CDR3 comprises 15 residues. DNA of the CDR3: TGCGCCAGCAGTGATTCGGCTACCGAGTCAGATACGCAGTATTTT. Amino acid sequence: CASSDSATESDTQYF.

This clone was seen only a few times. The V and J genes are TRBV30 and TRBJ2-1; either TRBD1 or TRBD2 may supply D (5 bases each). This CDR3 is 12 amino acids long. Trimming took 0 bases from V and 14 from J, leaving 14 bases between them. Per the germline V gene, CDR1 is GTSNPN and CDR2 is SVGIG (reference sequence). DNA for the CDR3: TGTGCCTGGAGTGTACAAGGGACCGAGGAGTTCTTC. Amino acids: CAWSVQGTEEFF.

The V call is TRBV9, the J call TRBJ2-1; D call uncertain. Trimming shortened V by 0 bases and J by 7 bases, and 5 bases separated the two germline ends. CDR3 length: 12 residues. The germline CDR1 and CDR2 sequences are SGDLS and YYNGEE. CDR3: CASSVAGNEQFF. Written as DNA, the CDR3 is TGTGCCAGCAGCGTAGCTGGGAATGAGCAGTTCTTC.

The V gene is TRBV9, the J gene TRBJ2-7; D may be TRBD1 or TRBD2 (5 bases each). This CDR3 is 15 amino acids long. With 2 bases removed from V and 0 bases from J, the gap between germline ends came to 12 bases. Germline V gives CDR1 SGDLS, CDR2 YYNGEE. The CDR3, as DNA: TGTGCCAGCAGCGTGGGGGACGGTAGCTCCTACGAGCAGTACTTC. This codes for CASSVGDGSSYEQYF. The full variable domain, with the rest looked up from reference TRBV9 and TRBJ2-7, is DSGVTQTPKHLITATGQRVTLRCSPRSGDLSVYWYQQSLDQGLQFLIQYYNGEERAKGNILERFSAQQFPDLHSELNLSSLELGDSALYFCASSVGDGSSYEQYFGPGTRLTVT.

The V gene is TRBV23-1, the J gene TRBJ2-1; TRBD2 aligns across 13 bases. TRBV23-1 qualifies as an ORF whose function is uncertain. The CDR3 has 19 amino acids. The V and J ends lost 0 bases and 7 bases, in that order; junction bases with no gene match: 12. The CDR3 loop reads CASSQSWTPTSGRGNEQFF. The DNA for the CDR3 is TGCGCCAGCAGTCAATCGTGGACACCTACTAGCGGGAGGGGGAATGAGCAGTTCTTC.

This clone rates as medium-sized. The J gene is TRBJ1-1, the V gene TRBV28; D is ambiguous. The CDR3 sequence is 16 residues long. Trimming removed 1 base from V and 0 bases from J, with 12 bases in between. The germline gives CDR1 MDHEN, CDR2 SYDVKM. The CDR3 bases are TGTGCCAGCAGTTTATCGACCGCTCACTTGAACACTGAAGCTTTCTTT. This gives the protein CASSLSTAHLNTEAFF.

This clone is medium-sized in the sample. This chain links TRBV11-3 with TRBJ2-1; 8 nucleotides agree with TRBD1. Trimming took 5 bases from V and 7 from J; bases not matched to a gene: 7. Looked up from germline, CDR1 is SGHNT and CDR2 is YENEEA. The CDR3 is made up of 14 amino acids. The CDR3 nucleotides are TGTGCCAGCAGCATCAGGGGGCATGGGAATGAGCAGTTCTTC. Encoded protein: CASSIRGHGNEQFF.

This CDR3 is CASTPMPAEITEAFF. CDR3 in DNA: TGCGCCAGCACCCCTATGCCGGCGGAGATCACTGAAGCTTTCTTT. The chain is built from TRBV4-3 and TRBJ1-1; D is unresolved. Germline CDR1 reads LGHNA; CDR2 reads YSLEER. V shed 7 bases and J shed 4 bases, with 19 bases lying between them. This CDR3 is built from 15 residues.

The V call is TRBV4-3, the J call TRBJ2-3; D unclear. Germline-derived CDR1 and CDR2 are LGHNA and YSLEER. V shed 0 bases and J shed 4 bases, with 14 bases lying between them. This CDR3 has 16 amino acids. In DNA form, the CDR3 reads TGCGCCAGCAGCCAAGAATACGGTCTCGCCCCAGATACGCAGTATTTT. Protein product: CASSQEYGLAPDTQYF.

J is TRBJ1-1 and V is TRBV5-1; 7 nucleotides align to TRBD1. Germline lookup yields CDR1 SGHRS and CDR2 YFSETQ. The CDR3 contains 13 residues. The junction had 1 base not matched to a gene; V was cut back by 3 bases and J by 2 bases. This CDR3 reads CASSWDRNTEAFF. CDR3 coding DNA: TGCGCCAGCAGCTGGGACAGAAACACTGAAGCTTTCTTT.

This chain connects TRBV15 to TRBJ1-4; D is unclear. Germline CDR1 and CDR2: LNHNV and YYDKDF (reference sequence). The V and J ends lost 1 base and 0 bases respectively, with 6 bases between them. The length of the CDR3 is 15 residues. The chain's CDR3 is CATSRVPATNEKLFF. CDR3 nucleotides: TGTGCCACCAGCAGAGTCCCAGCAACTAATGAAAAACTGTTTTTT.

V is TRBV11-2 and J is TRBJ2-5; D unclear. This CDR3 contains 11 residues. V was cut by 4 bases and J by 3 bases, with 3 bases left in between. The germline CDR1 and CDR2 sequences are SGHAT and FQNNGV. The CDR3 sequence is CASSYKETQYF. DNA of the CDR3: TGTGCCAGCAGCTACAAAGAGACCCAGTACTTC. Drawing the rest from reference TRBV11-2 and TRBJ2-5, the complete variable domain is EAGVAQSPRYKIIEKRQSVAFWCNPISGHATLYWYQQILGQGPKLLIQFQNNGVVDDSQLPKDRFSAERLKGVDSTLKIQPAKLEDSAVYLCASSYKETQYFGPGTRLLVL.

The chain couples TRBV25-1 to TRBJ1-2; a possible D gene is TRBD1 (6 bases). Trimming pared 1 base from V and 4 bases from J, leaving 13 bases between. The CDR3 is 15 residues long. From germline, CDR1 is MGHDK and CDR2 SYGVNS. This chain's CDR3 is CASSESGAYVYGYTF. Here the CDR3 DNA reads TGTGCCAGCAGTGAATCAGGGGCCTACGTCTATGGCTACACCTTC.

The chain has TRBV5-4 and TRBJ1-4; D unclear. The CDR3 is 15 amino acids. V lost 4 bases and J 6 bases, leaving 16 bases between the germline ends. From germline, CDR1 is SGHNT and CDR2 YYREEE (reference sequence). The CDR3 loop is CASSPPGEEDEKLFF. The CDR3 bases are TGTGCCAGCAGCCCCCCCGGGGAGGAGGATGAAAAACTGTTTTTT.

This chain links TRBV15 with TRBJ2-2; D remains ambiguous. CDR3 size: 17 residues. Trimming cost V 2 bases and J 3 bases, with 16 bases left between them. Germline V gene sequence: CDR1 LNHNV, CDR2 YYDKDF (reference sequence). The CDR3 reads CATSRSPWTDHTGELFF. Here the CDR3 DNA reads TGTGCCACCAGCAGATCCCCCTGGACCGATCACACCGGGGAGCTGTTTTTT.

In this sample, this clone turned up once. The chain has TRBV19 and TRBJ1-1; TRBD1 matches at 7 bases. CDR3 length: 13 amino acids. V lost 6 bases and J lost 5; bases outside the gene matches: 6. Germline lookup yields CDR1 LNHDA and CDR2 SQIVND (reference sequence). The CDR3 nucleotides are TGTGCCAGTAGCAGGGGGGAGGAAACTGAAGCTTTCTTT. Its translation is CASSRGEETEAFF.